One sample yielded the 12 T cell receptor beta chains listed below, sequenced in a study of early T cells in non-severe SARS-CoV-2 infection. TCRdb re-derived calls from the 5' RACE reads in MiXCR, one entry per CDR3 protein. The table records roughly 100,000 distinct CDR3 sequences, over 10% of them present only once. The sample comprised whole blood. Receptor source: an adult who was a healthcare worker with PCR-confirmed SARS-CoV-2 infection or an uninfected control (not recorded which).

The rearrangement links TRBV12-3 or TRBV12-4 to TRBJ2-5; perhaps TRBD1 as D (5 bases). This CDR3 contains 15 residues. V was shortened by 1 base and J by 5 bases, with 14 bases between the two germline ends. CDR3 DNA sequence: TGTGCCAGCAGTTTAGAAGGGGTGGCATCGGAGACCCAGTACTTC. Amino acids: CASSLEGVASETQYF.

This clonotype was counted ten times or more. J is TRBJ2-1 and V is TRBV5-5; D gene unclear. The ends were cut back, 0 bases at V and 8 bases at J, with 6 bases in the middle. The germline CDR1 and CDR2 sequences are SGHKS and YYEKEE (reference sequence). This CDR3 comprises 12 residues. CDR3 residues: CASSLDGDEQFF. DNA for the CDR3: TGTGCCAGCAGCTTGGACGGAGATGAGCAGTTCTTC.

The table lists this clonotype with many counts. The CDR3 DNA reads as TGTGCCAGCAGCCCCGCCGGGACTAGTCTCGAGACCCAGTACTTC. Translation: CASSPAGTSLETQYF. V and J are TRBV11-2 and TRBJ2-5, with 8 positions matching TRBD2. J lost 5 bases, V lost 5 bases, and 10 bases had no gene match. This CDR3 is 15 amino acids long. Germline V gene lookup returns CDR1 SGHAT and CDR2 FQNNGV.

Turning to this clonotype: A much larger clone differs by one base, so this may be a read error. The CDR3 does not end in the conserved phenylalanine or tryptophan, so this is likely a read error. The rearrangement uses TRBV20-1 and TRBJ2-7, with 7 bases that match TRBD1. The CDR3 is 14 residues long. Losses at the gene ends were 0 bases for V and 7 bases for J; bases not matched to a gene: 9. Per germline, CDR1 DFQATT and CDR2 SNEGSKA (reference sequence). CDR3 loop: CSARDQDRPREQYY. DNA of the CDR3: TGCAGTGCTAGAGATCAGGACAGGCCGCGGGAGCAGTACTAC.

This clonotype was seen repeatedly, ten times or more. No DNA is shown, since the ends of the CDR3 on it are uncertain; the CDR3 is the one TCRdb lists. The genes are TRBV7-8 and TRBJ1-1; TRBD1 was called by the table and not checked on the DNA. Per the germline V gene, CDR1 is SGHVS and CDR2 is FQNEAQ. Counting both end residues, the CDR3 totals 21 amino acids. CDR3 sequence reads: CASSSPGGEAFFGQGTGEAFF.

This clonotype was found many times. The CDR3 sequence is CATAVAESYNEQFF. CDR3 sequence (DNA): TGTGCCACTGCGGTAGCGGAATCCTACAATGAGCAGTTCTTC. The chain combines TRBV6-5 with TRBJ2-1; D is possibly TRBD2 (6 bases). Germline CDR1 MNHEY, CDR2 SVGAGI. The CDR3 has 14 amino acids. V was pared by 10 bases and J by 1 base, with 14 bases between.

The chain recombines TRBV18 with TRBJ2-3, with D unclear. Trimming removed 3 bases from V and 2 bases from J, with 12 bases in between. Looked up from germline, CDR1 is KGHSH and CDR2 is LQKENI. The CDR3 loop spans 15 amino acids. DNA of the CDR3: TGTGCCAGCTCACCGTCGCGGATGGTCACAGATACGCAGTATTTT. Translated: CASSPSRMVTDTQYF.

The CDR3 sequence: CATCGDRSYEQYF. The CDR3 DNA follows: TGTGCCACTTGTGGGGATAGGTCCTACGAGCAGTACTTC. This sequence joins TRBV6-6 and TRBJ2-7; D is ambiguous. Looked up from germline, CDR1 is MNHNY and CDR2 is SVGAGI (reference sequence). This CDR3 comprises 13 residues. V lost 10 bases, J lost 1 base, and 14 bases lay in between.

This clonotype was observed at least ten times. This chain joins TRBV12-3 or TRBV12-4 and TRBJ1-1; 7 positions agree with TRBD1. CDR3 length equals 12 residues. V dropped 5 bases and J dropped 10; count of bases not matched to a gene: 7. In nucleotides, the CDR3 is TGTGCCAGCAGTCCTGGACAGGTAGTAGCTTTCTTT. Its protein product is CASSPGQVVAFF.

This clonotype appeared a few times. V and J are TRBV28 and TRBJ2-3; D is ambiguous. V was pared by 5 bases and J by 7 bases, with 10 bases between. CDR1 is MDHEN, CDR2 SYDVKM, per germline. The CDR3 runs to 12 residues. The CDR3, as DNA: TGTGCCAGCAGTCCTATCGTAAATACGCAGTATTTT. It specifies CASSPIVNTQYF. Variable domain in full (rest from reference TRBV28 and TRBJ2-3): DVKVTQSSRYLVKRTGEKVFLECVQDMDHENMFWYRQDPGLGLRLIYFSYDVKMKEKGDIPEGYSVSREKKERFSLILESASTNQTSMYLCASSPIVNTQYFGPGTRLTVL.

The CDR3: CASMEGPRGTDTQYF. The DNA of the CDR3 is TGTGCCAGCATGGAGGGGCCTCGCGGCACAGATACGCAGTATTTT. The V gene is TRBV2, the J gene TRBJ2-3; D perhaps matches TRBD2 (6 bases). Germline V CDR1 and CDR2: SNHLY, FYNNEI. The V end lost 7 bases, the J end lost 1 base, and 15 bases lay between the germline ends. CDR3 length equals 15 residues.

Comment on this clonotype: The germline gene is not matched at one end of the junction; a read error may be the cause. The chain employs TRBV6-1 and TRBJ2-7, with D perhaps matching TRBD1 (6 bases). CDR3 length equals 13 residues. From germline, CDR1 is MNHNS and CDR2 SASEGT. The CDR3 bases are TGTGCCAGCACCCCACAGGGATCCTACGAGCAGAACTTC. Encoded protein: CASTPQGSYEQNF.